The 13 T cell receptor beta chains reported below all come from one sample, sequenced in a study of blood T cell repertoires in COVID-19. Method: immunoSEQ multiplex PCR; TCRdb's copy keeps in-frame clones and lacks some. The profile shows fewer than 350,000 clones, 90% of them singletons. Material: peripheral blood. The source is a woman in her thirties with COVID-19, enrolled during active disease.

For the CDR3, the DNA is TGCGCCAGCATGCGGAGAATCGGGGAAAAACTGTTTTTT. It yields the protein CASMRRIGEKLFF. This rearrangement joins TRBV5-1 to TRBJ1-4; D call uncertain. This CDR3 is 13 amino acids long. Germline V CDR1 and CDR2: SGHRS, YFSETQ. V was shortened by 6 bases and J by 8 bases, with 14 bases between the two germline ends.

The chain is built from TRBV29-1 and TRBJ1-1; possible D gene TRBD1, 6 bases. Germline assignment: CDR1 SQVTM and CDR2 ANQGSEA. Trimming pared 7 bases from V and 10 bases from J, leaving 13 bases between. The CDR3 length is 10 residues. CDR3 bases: TGCAGCGCGAAACAGGGCAGAGCTTTCTTT. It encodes CSAKQGRAFF. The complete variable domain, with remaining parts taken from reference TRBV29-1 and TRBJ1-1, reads SAVISQKPSRDICQRGTSLTIQCQVDSQVTMMFWYRQQPGQSLTLIATANQGSEATYESGFVIDKFPISRPNLTFSTLTVSNMSPEDSSIYLCSAKQGRAFFGQGTRLTVV.

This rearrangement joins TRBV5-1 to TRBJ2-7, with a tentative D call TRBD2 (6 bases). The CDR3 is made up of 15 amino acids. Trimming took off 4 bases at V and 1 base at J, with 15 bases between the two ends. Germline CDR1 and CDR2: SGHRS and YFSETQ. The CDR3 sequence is CASSRYPEGSYEQYF. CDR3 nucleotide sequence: TGCGCCAGCAGCCGCTATCCGGAGGGGTCCTACGAGCAGTACTTC.

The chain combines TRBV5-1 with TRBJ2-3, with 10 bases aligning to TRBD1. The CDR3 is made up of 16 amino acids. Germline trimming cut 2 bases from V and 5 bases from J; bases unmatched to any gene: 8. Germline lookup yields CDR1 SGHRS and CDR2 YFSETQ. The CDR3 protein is CASSLDRGRRGDTQYF. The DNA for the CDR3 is TGCGCCAGCAGCTTAGACAGGGGGCGGCGGGGAGATACGCAGTATTTT.

This CDR3 is CSASSGYNSPLHF. CDR3 coding DNA: TGCAGTGCTAGTTCGGGGTATAATTCACCCCTCCACTTT. The V call is TRBV20-1, the J call TRBJ1-6; D unclear. Trimming took 3 bases from V and 4 from J, leaving 7 bases between them. In germline, CDR1 is DFQATT, CDR2 SNEGSKA (reference sequence). The CDR3 covers 13 residues.

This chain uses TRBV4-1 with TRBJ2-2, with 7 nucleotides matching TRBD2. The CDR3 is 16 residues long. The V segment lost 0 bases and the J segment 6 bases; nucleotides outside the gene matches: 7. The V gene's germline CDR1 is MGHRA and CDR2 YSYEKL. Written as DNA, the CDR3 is TGCGCCAGCAGCCAAGAAGACGGGAGGAAGGCCGGGGAGCTGTTTTTT. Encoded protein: CASSQEDGRKAGELFF.

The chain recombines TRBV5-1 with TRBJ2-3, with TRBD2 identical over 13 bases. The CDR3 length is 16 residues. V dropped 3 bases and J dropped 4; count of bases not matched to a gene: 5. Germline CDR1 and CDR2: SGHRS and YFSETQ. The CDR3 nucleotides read TGCGCCAGCAGCTGGACTAGCGGGAGAAGCGCAGATACGCAGTATTTT. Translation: CASSWTSGRSADTQYF.

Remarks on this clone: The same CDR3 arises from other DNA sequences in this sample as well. The CDR3 DNA reads TGTGCCAGCAGGCGACAGGGTAACTATGGCTACACCTTC. It encodes CASRRQGNYGYTF. This sequence joins TRBV2 and TRBJ1-2; TRBD1 aligns across 7 bases. Losses at the gene ends were 6 bases for V and 1 base for J; bases not matched to a gene: 2. The CDR3 spans 13 residues. CDR1 and CDR2 from the germline V gene are SNHLY and FYNNEI. Based on the CDR3 plus reference TRBV2 and TRBJ1-2, the full variable domain is EPEVTQTPSHQVTQMGQEVILRCVPISNHLYFYWYRQILGQKVEFLVSFYNNEISEKSEIFDDQFSVERPDGSNFTLKIRSTKLEDSAMYFCASRRQGNYGYTFGSGTRLTVV.

The CDR3 reads CASSSGGYHYEQYF. CDR3 coding DNA: TGTGCCAGTAGCAGCGGGGGGTATCACTACGAGCAGTACTTC. The chain joins TRBV19 to TRBJ2-7; 9 bases line up with TRBD2. The CDR3 is 14 residues long. Germline loops: CDR1 LNHDA, CDR2 SQIVND (reference sequence). Trimming at V came to 6 bases and at J to 3 bases, leaving 6 bases not matched to a gene. Full variable domain (missing parts from reference TRBV19 and TRBJ2-7): DGGITQSPKYLFRKEGQNVTLSCEQNLNHDAMYWYRQDPGQGLRLIYYSQIVNDFQKGDIAEGYSVSREKKESFPLTVTSAQKNPTAFYLCASSSGGYHYEQYFGPGTRLTVT.

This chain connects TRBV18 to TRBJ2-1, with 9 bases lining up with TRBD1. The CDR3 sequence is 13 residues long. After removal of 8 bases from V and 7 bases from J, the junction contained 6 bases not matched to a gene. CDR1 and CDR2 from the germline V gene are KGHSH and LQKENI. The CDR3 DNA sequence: TGTGCCAGCCAACCGGGACAGGGTAATGAGCAGTTCTTC. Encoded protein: CASQPGQGNEQFF.

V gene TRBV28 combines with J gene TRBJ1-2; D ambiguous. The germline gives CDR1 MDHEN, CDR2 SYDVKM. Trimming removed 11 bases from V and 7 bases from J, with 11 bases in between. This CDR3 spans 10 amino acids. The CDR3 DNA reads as TGTGCCGTCGGTAGCGGTGGCTACACCTTC. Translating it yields CAVGSGGYTF.

CDR3 loop: CASSEDAERNEQFF. CDR3 sequence (DNA): TGTGCCAGCAGTGAAGACGCCGAGAGGAATGAGCAGTTCTTC. V gene TRBV2 combines with J gene TRBJ2-1; no definite D call. V lost 1 base, J lost 7 bases, and 11 bases lay in between. The V gene's germline CDR1 is SNHLY and CDR2 FYNNEI. The CDR3 loop spans 14 amino acids.

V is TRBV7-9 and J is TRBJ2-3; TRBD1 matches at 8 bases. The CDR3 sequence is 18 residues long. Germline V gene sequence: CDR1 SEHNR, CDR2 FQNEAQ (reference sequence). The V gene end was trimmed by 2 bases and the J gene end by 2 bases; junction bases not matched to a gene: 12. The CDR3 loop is CASSLTPGGIGNTDTQYF. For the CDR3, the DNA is TGTGCCAGCAGCTTAACTCCAGGGGGCATTGGTAACACAGATACGCAGTATTTT.